The sequence of this TCR beta chain was determined in a study of control samples from healthy donors and cancer patients. V was cut by 6 bases and J by 4 bases, with 17 bases left in between. Per germline, CDR1 MNHEY and CDR2 SVGEGT. The CDR3 has 15 amino acids. This clone was counted once. Other DNA sequences in this sample translate to the same CDR3. Assay: immunoSEQ multiplex PCR; the TCRdb copy retains only in-frame clones and omits some. The profile shows approximately 97,000 clones, just over 85% of them singletons. This sequence originates from a young man in good health. The V and J genes are TRBV6-2 or TRBV6-3 and TRBJ2-3, with D perhaps TRBD1 (5 bases). Sequences were obtained from blood. The CDR3 coding sequence is TGTGCCAGCAGCCCTAGGGGTCCCTCCCCAGATACGCAGTATTTT. Encoded protein: CASSPRGPSPDTQYF.